What follows describes a single TCR beta chain. Germline values: CDR1 MNHEY, CDR2 SMNVEV (reference sequence). V was pared by 2 bases and J by 7 bases, with 3 bases of the junction left unmatched. The CDR3 runs 14 residues. This sample is drawn from a study of control samples from healthy donors and cancer patients. Measured with immunoSEQ multiplex PCR; TCRdb has only the in-frame clones, and not every one. The sample holds approximately 84,000 clones, 75% to 95% seen once. The specimen sequenced was blood. This sequence was found in a man between 25 and 39 years old in good health. The chain employs TRBV27 and TRBJ2-1; 9 bases fit TRBD2. CDR3 loop: CASSLAGGPNEQFF. The DNA of the CDR3 is TGTGCCAGCAGTTTAGCGGGAGGGCCGAATGAGCAGTTCTTC.